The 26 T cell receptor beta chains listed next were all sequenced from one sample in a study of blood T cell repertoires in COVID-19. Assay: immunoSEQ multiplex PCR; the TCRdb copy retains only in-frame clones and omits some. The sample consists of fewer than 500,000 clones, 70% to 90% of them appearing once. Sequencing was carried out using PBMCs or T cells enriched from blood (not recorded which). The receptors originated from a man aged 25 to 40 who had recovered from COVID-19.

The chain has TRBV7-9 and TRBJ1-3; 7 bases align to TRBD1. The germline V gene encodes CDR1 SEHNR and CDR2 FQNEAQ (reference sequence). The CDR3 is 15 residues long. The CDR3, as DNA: TGTGCAATATCTCAAAGGACAGGCTCTGGAAACACCATATATTTT. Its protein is CAISQRTGSGNTIYF.

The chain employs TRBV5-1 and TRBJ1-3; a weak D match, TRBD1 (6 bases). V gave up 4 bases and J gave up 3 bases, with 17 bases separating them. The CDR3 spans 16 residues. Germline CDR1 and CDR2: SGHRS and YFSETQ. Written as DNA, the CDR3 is TGCGCCAGCAGCGCAAGGACAGAATTTAGTGGAAACACCATATATTTT. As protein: CASSARTEFSGNTIYF.

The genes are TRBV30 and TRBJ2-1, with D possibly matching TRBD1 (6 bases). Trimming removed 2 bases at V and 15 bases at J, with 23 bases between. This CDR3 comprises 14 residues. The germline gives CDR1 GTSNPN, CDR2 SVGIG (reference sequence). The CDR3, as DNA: TGTGCCTGGAGTATAAAGGGCGCCAGGGGTCTTCTGTTCTTC. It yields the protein CAWSIKGARGLLFF.

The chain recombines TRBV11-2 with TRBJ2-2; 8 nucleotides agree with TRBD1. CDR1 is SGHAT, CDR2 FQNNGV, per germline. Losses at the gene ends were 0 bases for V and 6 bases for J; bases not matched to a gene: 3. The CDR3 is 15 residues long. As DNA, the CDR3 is TGTGCCAGCAGCTTAGACTGGACAGGGCCCGGGGAGCTGTTTTTT. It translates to CASSLDWTGPGELFF.

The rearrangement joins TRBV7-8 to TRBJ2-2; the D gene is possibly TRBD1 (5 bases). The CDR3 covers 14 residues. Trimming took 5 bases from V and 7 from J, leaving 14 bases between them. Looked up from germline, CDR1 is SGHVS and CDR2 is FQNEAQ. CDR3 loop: CASSPWQGNGELFF. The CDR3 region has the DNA TGTGCCAGCAGCCCATGGCAGGGCAACGGGGAGCTGTTTTTT.

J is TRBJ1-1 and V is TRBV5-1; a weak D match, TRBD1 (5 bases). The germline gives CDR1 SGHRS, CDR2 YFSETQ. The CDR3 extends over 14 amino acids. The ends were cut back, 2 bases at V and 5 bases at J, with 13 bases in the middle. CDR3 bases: TGCGCCAGCAGCTTAGTAGGAGGGACGACTGAAGCTTTCTTT. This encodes CASSLVGGTTEAFF.

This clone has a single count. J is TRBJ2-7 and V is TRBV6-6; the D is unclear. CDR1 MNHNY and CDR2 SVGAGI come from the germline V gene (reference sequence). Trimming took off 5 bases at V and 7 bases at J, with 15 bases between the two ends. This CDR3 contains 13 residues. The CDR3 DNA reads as TGTGCCAGCAGTAATTCCGGTTTGTCTGAGCAGTACTTC. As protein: CASSNSGLSEQYF.

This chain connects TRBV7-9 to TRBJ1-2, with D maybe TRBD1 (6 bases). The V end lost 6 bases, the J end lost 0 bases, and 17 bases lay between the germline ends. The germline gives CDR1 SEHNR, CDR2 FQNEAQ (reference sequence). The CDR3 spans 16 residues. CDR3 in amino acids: CASSSPGTSANYGYTF. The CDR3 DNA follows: TGTGCCAGCAGTTCCCCCGGGACATCAGCTAACTATGGCTACACCTTC.

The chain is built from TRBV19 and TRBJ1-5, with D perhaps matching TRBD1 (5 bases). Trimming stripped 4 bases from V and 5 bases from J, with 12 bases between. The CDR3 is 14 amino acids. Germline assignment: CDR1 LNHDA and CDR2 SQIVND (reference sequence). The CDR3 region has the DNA TGTGCCAGTAGTACACGGGGGTTGCATCAGCCCCAGCATTTT. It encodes CASSTRGLHQPQHF.

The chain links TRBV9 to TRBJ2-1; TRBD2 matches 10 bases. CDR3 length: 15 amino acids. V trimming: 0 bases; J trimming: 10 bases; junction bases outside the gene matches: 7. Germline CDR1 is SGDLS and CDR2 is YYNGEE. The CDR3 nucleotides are TGTGCCAGCAGCGTAGGGCCTAGCGGGGGTGCCGAGCAGTTCTTC. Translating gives CASSVGPSGGAEQFF.

The CDR3 DNA is TGTGCCAGCAGCTCCCGGGCGGGGGGCTCCTACAATGAGCAGTTCTTC. This sequence encodes CASSSRAGGSYNEQFF. The rearrangement joins TRBV7-3 to TRBJ2-1, with 8 bases aligning to TRBD2. The CDR3 spans 16 residues. J gave up 0 bases and V 4 bases, and 5 bases lay outside the gene matches. Germline CDR1 reads SGHTA; CDR2 reads FQGTGA.

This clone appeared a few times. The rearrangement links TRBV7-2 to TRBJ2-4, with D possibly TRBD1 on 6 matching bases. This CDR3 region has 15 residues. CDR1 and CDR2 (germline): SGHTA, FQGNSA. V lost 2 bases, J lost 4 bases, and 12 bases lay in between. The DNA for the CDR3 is TGTGCCAGCAGCTTAAACAGGGTGTCTAAAAACATTCAGTACTTC. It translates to CASSLNRVSKNIQYF.

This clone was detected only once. The CDR3, as DNA: TGTGCCAGCAGTTTGGGACATAGACAAGAGACCCAGTACTTC. Amino acid sequence: CASSLGHRQETQYF. The chain recombines TRBV6-5 with TRBJ2-5; tentative D call: TRBD1 (6 bases). The CDR3 runs to 14 residues. CDR1 MNHEY and CDR2 SVGAGI come from the germline V gene. Trimming took off 4 bases at V and 2 bases at J, with 11 bases between the two ends.

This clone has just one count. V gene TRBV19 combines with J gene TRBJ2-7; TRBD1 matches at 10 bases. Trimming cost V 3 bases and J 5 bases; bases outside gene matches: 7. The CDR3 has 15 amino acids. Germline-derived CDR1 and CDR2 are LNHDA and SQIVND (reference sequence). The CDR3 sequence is CASSMIGTGVNEQYF. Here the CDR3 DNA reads TGTGCCAGTAGTATGATCGGGACAGGGGTCAACGAGCAGTACTTC.

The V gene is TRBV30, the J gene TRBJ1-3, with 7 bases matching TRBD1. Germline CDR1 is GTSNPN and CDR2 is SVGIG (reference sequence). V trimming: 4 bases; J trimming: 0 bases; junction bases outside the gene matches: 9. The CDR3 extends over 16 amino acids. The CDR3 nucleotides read TGTGCCTGGAATCCGACAGGGCATTCCTCTGGAAACACCATATATTTT. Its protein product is CAWNPTGHSSGNTIYF.

CDR3 amino acids: CASSTDPGAYNSPLHF. The CDR3, as DNA: TGTGCCAGCAGCACAGACCCCGGCGCCTATAATTCACCCCTCCACTTT. The chain is built from TRBV9 and TRBJ1-6; D unresolved. Germline V gives CDR1 SGDLS, CDR2 YYNGEE. The ends were cut back, 4 bases at V and 2 bases at J, with 13 bases in the middle. CDR3 length: 16 residues.

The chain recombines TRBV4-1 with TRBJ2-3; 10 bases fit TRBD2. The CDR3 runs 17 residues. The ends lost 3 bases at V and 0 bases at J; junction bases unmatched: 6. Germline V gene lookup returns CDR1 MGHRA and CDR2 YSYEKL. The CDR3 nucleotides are TGCGCCAGCAGCCAGGGGGCAGCGGGGGGGAGCACAGATACGCAGTATTTT. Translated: CASSQGAAGGSTDTQYF.

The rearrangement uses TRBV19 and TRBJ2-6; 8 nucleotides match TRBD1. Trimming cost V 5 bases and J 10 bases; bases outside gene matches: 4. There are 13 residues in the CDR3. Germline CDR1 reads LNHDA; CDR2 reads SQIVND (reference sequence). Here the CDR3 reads CASSPGTGNVLTF. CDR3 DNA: TGTGCCAGTAGTCCCGGGACAGGAAACGTCCTGACTTTC. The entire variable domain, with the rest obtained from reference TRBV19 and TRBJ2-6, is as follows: DGGITQSPKYLFRKEGQNVTLSCEQNLNHDAMYWYRQDPGQGLRLIYYSQIVNDFQKGDIAEGYSVSREKKESFPLTVTSAQKNPTAFYLCASSPGTGNVLTFGAGSRLTVL.

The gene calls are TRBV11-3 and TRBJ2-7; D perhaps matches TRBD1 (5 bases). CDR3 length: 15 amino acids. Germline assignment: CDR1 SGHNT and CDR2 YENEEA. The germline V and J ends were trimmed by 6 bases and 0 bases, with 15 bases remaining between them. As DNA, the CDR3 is TGTGCCAGCAGAACCTGGGGCGCCCTCTCCTACGAGCAGTACTTC. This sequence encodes CASRTWGALSYEQYF. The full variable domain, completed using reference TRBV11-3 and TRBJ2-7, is EAGVVQSPRYKIIEKKQPVAFWCNPISGHNTLYWYLQNLGQGPELLIRYENEEAVDDSQLPKDRFSAERLKGVDSTLKIQPAELGDSAVYLCASRTWGALSYEQYFGPGTRLTVT.

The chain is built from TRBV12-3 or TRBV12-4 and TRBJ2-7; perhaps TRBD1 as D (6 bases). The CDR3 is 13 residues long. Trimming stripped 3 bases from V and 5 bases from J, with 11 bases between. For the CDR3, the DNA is TGTGCCAGCAGTTTTGAGGGGGTCGACGAGCAGTACTTC. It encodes CASSFEGVDEQYF.

The DNA of the CDR3 is TGTGCCAGTAGTATAGCAAAACAGGGGATAGCCAAAAACATTCAGTACTTC. As protein: CASSIAKQGIAKNIQYF. The J gene is TRBJ2-4, the V gene TRBV19, with 7 positions matching TRBD1. The V and J ends lost 1 base and 0 bases, in that order; junction bases with no gene match: 6. CDR3 length: 17 amino acids. Germline loops: CDR1 LNHDA, CDR2 SQIVND (reference sequence). Variable domain in full (rest from reference TRBV19 and TRBJ2-4): DGGITQSPKYLFRKEGQNVTLSCEQNLNHDAMYWYRQDPGQGLRLIYYSQIVNDFQKGDIAEGYSVSREKKESFPLTVTSAQKNPTAFYLCASSIAKQGIAKNIQYFGAGTRLSVL.

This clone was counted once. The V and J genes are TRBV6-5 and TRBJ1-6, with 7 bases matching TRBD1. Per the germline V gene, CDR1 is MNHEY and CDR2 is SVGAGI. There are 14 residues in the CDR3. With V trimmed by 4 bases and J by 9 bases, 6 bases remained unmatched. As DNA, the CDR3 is TGTGCCAGCAGTTTTGACAGGGTGGTTTCACCCCTCCACTTT. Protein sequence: CASSFDRVVSPLHF.

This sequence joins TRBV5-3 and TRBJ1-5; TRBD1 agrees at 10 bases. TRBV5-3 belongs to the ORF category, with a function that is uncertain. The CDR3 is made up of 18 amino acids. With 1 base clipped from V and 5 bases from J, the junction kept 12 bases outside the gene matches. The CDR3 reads CARSLLGTGEPAYQPQHF. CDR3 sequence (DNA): TGTGCCAGAAGCTTGCTGGGGACAGGGGAACCTGCTTATCAGCCCCAGCATTTT.

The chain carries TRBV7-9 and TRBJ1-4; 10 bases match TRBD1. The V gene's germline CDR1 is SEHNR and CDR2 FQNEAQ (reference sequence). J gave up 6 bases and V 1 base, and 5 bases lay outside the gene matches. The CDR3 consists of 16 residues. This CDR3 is CASSLGSGTGDEKLFF. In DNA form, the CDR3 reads TGTGCCAGCAGCTTAGGTAGCGGGACAGGGGATGAAAAACTGTTTTTT. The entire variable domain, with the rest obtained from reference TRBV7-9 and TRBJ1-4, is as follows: DTGVSQNPRHKITKRGQNVTFRCDPISEHNRLYWYRQTLGQGPEFLTYFQNEAQLEKSRLLSDRFSAERPKGSFSTLEIQRTEQGDSAMYLCASSLGSGTGDEKLFFGSGTQLSVL.

CDR3 nucleotide sequence: TGCGCCAGCAAGAACAAGGCAGGGCAGAGCACAGATACGCAGTATTTT. This encodes CASKNKAGQSTDTQYF. V is TRBV4-3 and J is TRBJ2-3; a possible D gene is TRBD1 (5 bases). V was cut by 7 bases and J by 0 bases, with 17 bases left in between. The CDR3 has 16 amino acids. Germline V gene lookup returns CDR1 LGHNA and CDR2 YSLEER.

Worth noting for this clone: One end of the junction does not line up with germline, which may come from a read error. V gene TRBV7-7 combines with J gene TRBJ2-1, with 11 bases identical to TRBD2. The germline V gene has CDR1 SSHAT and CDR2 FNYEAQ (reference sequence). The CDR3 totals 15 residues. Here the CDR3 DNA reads TGTGCTAGCAGCTCGGGACTAGCGGAATTTGAGGAGCAGTTCTTC. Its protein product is CASSSGLAEFEEQFF.